This T cell receptor (beta chain) was documented in a study of beta chain features in type 1 diabetes (dated by TCRdb to about 2018). Describing the broader study: Mean age, gender distribution, total cell number and subset yield did not differ between patients and healthy donors. Regulatory and stem cell-like memory subsets were obtained from only 8 patients and roughly eight healthy donors, while naive and central memory subsets were obtained from all 30 or so donors. A total of under 120,000,000 sorted cells were examined across all samples, and RNA yield correlated strongly with the number of cells per subset. The study compared TCRB repertoires of sorted circulating CD4+ T cell subsets between recently diagnosed type 1 diabetes patients and matched healthy donors.

Including the terminal cysteine and phenylalanine, the CDR3 comprises 15 residues. The only DNA kept is the CDR3, 45 bases in frame from the first base. V loses 4 bases at its end and J loses 2 bases; junction bases beyond the gene matches: 7. The germline V gene (reference sequence) gives CDR1 as SEHNR and CDR2 as FQNEAQ. What the study reported, not specific to this receptor: Because cDNA was sequenced instead of genomic DNA, highly expressing activated cells could be over-represented, though the groups showed no difference in activation or CD3 levels. Naive, central memory and regulatory TCRB repertoires appeared to be more similar among patients than among healthy donors. A moderate but significant shortening of TCRB CDR3 length was observed in type 1 diabetes patients in all four CD4+ subsets. At VDJ recombination sites, patients with type 1 diabetes made fewer insertions and deleted more nucleotides, a pattern implying thymic rearrangement abnormalities. Shorter templates might have been favored by PCR, but patient and control samples were amplified and corrected together, so both groups would have been affected equally by any skew. Only small numbers of individuals were included in the HLA sub-analyses, which left unresolved whether HLA type had any influence on TCRB rearrangement.

Only a few counts were recorded for this clone. The antigen this receptor binds is unknown. No much larger clone is present one base from it, and per-base qualities are unavailable. The entire amount of isolated RNA was reverse transcribed using the High Capacity cDNA Reverse Transcription Kit, so the sequenced TCRB transcripts were expressed ones. Naive, central memory and regulatory T cell samples underwent deep immunoSEQ sequencing, averaging roughly 3.3 million total reads per sample. After sorted cells were lysed in RLT buffer, RNA was extracted with DNase-treated RNeasy Micro or Mini kits, with the choice depending on cell number. Each cell subset was processed separately to prevent cross-contamination, with patient and healthy donor samples processed together. The immunoSEQ multiplex PCR was used to amplify TCRB sequences from cDNA, generating 87-bp fragments that spanned the CDR3 region. Amplicons were sequenced on the Illumina HiSeq platform. The authors processed their data as follows. PCR bias was corrected computationally using synthetic template baselines, and reads within Hamming distance 2 were collapsed, with unmergeable singletons discarded. Reads were aligned against IMGT to assign V, D and J genes, CDR3 length and insertions or deletions at six rearrangement sites. Within each subset, clonotype counts were normalized to sorted cell number, and only after that were true diversity and Gini coefficients computed with the tcR R package. The overlap coefficient, calculated on TCRB nucleotide sequences, was used to measure repertoire sharing. Out-of-frame TCRB sequences from naive cells were analyzed as a proxy for the pre-selection repertoire. TCRdb retrieved this table from immuneACCESS and kept in-frame rearrangements only. Not all clones are present; in checked studies, unresolved V genes account for under half, and no reason is known for the remainder. V and J calls and clone size are copied from that table; D and trimming were computed from the DNA. The sample table shows about 410,000 clones, and around 14% are seen once. 0.035% to 0.04% of the sample belongs to the ten largest clones.

Each donor gave one peripheral blood draw, averaging roughly 0.11 L, which was collected into heparinised tubes. A BD FACSAria II was used to sort naive, central memory, regulatory and stem cell-like memory CD4+ T cells with a panel that included CD45RO, CCR7, CD25, CD127, CD95 and CD27. Every sorted population had a purity above 95%. Right away, PBMCs were isolated by Lymphoprep density gradient centrifugation and were stained directly, with no culture step. So that batch effects would be minimized, each experiment stained and sorted samples in pairs, pairing one healthy donor with one patient. The sample taken for sequencing was naive CD4+ T cells from blood. The intended sense of this specimen's cell subset or site label: true naive CD4+ T cells. This chain joins TRBV7-9 to TRBJ1-2, with 7 bases in between that match TRBD1. The TCR was taken from a man younger than 45 in good health. The CDR3 reads as follows: CASSSIRDSNYGYTF. The bases read TGTGCCAGCAGCTCGATCCGGGACAGCAACTATGGCTACACCTTC.